This is a list of T cell receptor beta chains from one sample in a study of blood T cells in healthy people across ages. TCRdb reprocessed the 5' RACE reads via MiXCR and lists one record per CDR3 protein. The sample has about 1 million distinct CDR3 sequences; 45% are singletons. Sequencing was done on a sample of blood. The receptors derive from a woman aged 60-75 years in good health. The CDR3 runs from the conserved cysteine through the conserved F or W. The D gene is left open where the match is weak. Some rows mark clone size as missing; the rest say once, few, many or name a class of expanded clone.

>TRBD1|few|TRBJ2-1|TRBV7-2
TGTGCCAGCAGCTTAACTCGACAGGGATGGGGCACGTTCTTC
CASSLTRQGWGTFF
>-|few|TRBJ2-5|TRBV14
TGTGCCAGCAGCCAGGTAGGGGGATACCAAGAGACCCAGTACTTC
CASSQVGGYQETQYF
>-|many|TRBJ2-5|TRBV5-1
TGCGCCAGCAGCTCGAAAAGTGGGGGGACCCAGTACTTC
CASSSKSGGTQYF
>TRBD2|-|TRBJ2-5|TRBV9
TGTGCCAGCAGCCCCAGACTAGCGGGAGCGGCCTACAATGAGCAGTACTTC
CASSPRLAGAAYNEQYF
>TRBD1|few|TRBJ2-1|TRBV20-1
TGCAGTGCTAGGGAGACAAACAGGGGCGAGCAGTTCTTC
CSARETNRGEQFF
>TRBD2|-|TRBJ2-3|TRBV29-1
TGCAGCGTAGGAGCGGGAGGGGTTGATACGCAGTATTTT
CSVGAGGVDTQYF
>TRBD2|-|TRBJ2-1|TRBV29-1
TGCAGCGGCGGGGGGTATAGCTCCTACAATGAGCAGTTCTTC
CSGGGYSSYNEQFF
>TRBD2|-|TRBJ2-2|TRBV9
TGTGCCCCTCCAGCGGGAGCCGGGGAGCTGTTTTTT
CAPPAGAGELFF
>-|-|TRBJ2-1|TRBV21-1
TGTGCCAGCAGCCGCGCCGCCGGGACAGGGTGGGATGAGCAGTTCTTC
CASSRAAGTGWDEQFF
>-|-|TRBJ2-1|TRBV11-2
TGTGCCAGCAGCCCCCTAGGTCGGGGGCTGGGTTACAATGAGCAGTTCTTC
CASSPLGRGLGYNEQFF
>TRBD2|-|TRBJ2-3|TRBV5-1
TGCGCCAGCAGCCTCATTAGCGGGAGCCTCACAGATTCGCAGTATTTT
CASSLISGSLTDSQYF
>-|-|TRBJ2-7|TRBV5-1
TGCGCCAGCAGCTTGGGAGAGGTAGGGGCCTCCTACGTGCAGTACTTC
CASSLGEVGASYVQYF
>-|-|TRBJ2-4|TRBV12-3/TRBV12-4
TGTGCCAGCAAGAAACCAGGTCCAAACATTCAGTACTTC
CASKKPGPNIQYF
>-|-|TRBJ1-2|TRBV7-8
TGTGCCAGCAGCTCCCCCCGGGACATAACTAACTATGGCTACACCTTC
CASSSPRDITNYGYTF
>TRBD1|many|TRBJ2-3|TRBV13
TGTGCCAGCAGCGGAATGGACAGGGGGCGCACAGATACGCAGTATTTT
CASSGMDRGRTDTQYF
>TRBD2|-|TRBJ2-1|TRBV29-1
TGCAGCGCAGTACCGTCTCTGGCGGGAGGGTGGGGCAATGAGCAGTTCTTC
CSAVPSLAGGWGNEQFF
>TRBD2|many|TRBJ2-7|TRBV29-1
TGCAGCGTTGAGAGTAGCGGGATGACCTACGAGCAGTACTTC
CSVESSGMTYEQYF
>-|few|TRBJ2-1|TRBV6-6
TGTGCCAGCCTAGAGACCGCCTACAATGAGCAGTTCTTC
CASLETAYNEQFF
>-|once|TRBJ1-6|TRBV2
TGTGCCAGCAAAGGGGTGTGGGGTAATTCACCCCTCCACTTT
CASKGVWGNSPLHF
>TRBD2|-|TRBJ2-5|TRBV10-2
TGCGCCAACTCTCCCGCTAGCGGGAGGCAAGAGACCCAGTACTTC
CANSPASGRQETQYF
>TRBD1|-|TRBJ2-7|TRBV3-1
TGTGCCAGCAGCCTACGTTCGGGACAGGGTAACGAGCAGTACTTC
CASSLRSGQGNEQYF
>TRBD1|-|TRBJ1-5|TRBV6-5
TGTACCAGCAGTTCCCGGACAGGGCTGAGCAATCAGCCCCAGCATTTT
CTSSSRTGLSNQPQHF
>TRBD2|-|TRBJ2-3|TRBV12-3/TRBV12-4
TGTGCCAGCAGTGCCCGACTAGCCACAGATACGCAGTATTTT
CASSARLATDTQYF
>TRBD1|few|TRBJ2-7|TRBV20-1
TGCAGTGCTAGAGCCGGGACAGCCCCAAGCTACGAGCAGTACTTC
CSARAGTAPSYEQYF
>TRBD1|-|TRBJ2-7|TRBV2
TGTGCCAGCAGTGAAGGAACAGGGGGGCCCTACGAGCAGTACTTC
CASSEGTGGPYEQYF
>-|-|TRBJ2-1|TRBV4-1
TGCGCCAGCAGCCAAGCGGGGGGCGGGATGGTAAATGAGCAGTTCTTC
CASSQAGGGMVNEQFF
>TRBD2|few|TRBJ2-6|TRBV20-1
TGCAGTGCTAGAAGGTTCGCTAGCGGGAGCACTGGGGCCAACGTCCTGACTTTC
CSARRFASGSTGANVLTF
>-|-|TRBJ2-7|TRBV9
TGTGTCAGCAGCGTAGGAGGCGGCTCCTACGAGCAGTACTTC
CVSSVGGGSYEQYF
>TRBD2|-|TRBJ2-1|TRBV11-2
TGTGCCAGCAGCTTGTTGGTGCTAGCGGGCCCTGGTACCTACAATGAGCAGTTCTTC
CASSLLVLAGPGTYNEQFF
>TRBD2|-|TRBJ2-7|TRBV20-1
TGCAGTGCTAGAGCGAGCGGGGAAACCTACGAGCAGTACTTC
CSARASGETYEQYF
>-|few|TRBJ2-1|TRBV7-3
TGTGCCAGCAGCCTTAACGGGGTGCGCTCCTACAATGAGCAGTTCTTC
CASSLNGVRSYNEQFF
>-|-|TRBJ1-5|TRBV15
TGTGCCACCAGCAGAGCGGAGGGGACGCGCAATCAGCCCCAGCATTTT
CATSRAEGTRNQPQHF
>-|-|TRBJ2-5|TRBV18
TGTGCCAGCTCACCACCGGTAACAAAACTTCAAGAGACCCAGTACTTC
CASSPPVTKLQETQYF
>-|few|TRBJ2-3|TRBV28
TGTGCCAGCAGTTTGTGGGCCGGAATAATTAGCACAGATACGCAGTATTTT
CASSLWAGIISTDTQYF
>TRBD1|-|TRBJ2-1|TRBV11-2
TGTGCCAGCAGCCTAGCTGGACAGGGGCGCTCCTACAATGAGCAGTTCTTC
CASSLAGQGRSYNEQFF
>TRBD2|few|TRBJ2-1|TRBV18
TGTGCCAGCTCACCACCTCTAGGACTAGCGGGAGTGTACAATGAGCAGTTCTTC
CASSPPLGLAGVYNEQFF
>-|few|TRBJ1-1|TRBV6-1
TGTGCCAGCAGTATAGGGGGGTTGGGGGGTTACACTGAAGCTTTCTTT
CASSIGGLGGYTEAFF
>-|-|TRBJ2-3|TRBV10-3
TGTGCCATCAGTGATCTAGATACGCAGTATTTT
CAISDLDTQYF
>-|few|TRBJ2-5|TRBV6-4
TGTGCCAGCGCTGCGGGGCGCCAAGAGACCCAGTACTTC
CASAAGRQETQYF
>TRBD1|-|TRBJ1-2|TRBV10-3
TGTGCCATCAGTGGGGACCGGGACAGGGGGCGCGGTGGCTGCACCTTC
CAISGDRDRGRGGCTF
>-|-|TRBJ2-1|TRBV20-1
TGCAGTGCTAGCTTTAGGTGGGATGAGCAGTTCTTC
CSASFRWDEQFF
>-|once|TRBJ2-2|TRBV5-1
TGCGCCAGCAGCTTGGGACGCCCGAACACCGGGGAGCTGTTTTTT
CASSLGRPNTGELFF
>TRBD2|-|TRBJ2-7|TRBV14
TGTGCCAGCAGCCAGGAGACTAGCGGGAAGGGGCCGGGCTACGAGCAGTACTTC
CASSQETSGKGPGYEQYF
>TRBD2|-|TRBJ2-2|TRBV27
TGTGCCAGCCGAGAGGGACTAGCGGGAGTTACCGGGGAGCTGTTTTTT
CASREGLAGVTGELFF
>-|-|TRBJ1-5|TRBV10-3
TGTGCCATCAGTGAGTCCGGGGACGGGGGTCAGCCCCAGCATTTT
CAISESGDGGQPQHF
>-|-|TRBJ2-1|TRBV11-1
TGTGCCAGCAGCCCCTCGCCTACCTACAATGAGCAGTTCTTC
CASSPSPTYNEQFF
>-|few|TRBJ2-3|TRBV27
TGTGCCAGCAGTTTATTTGGCTCCCGAAGCACAGATACGCAGTATTTT
CASSLFGSRSTDTQYF
>TRBD2|-|TRBJ2-2|TRBV6-5
TGTGCCAGCAGTTACACGACTAGCGTGGAAACCGGGGAGCTGTTTTTT
CASSYTTSVETGELFF
>-|-|TRBJ2-1|TRBV29-1
TGCAGCGTTGAAACAGGGAGCTCCTACAATGAGCAGTTCTTC
CSVETGSSYNEQFF
>-|few|TRBJ2-1|TRBV12-3/TRBV12-4
TGTGCCAGCAGTTTGTTCATCCGAGCAAACAATGAGCAGTTCTTC
CASSLFIRANNEQFF
>-|-|TRBJ1-6|TRBV6-5
TGTGCCAGCAGGGGCCGGGATCCACCCCTCCACTTT
CASRGRDPPLHF
>-|-|TRBJ2-6|TRBV29-1
TGCAGCGTTGCAGGACTCGGGGCCAACGTCCTGACTTTC
CSVAGLGANVLTF
>-|once|TRBJ1-1|TRBV20-1
TGCAGTGCTAGAGTTGCCTTGATGAACACTGAAGCTTTCTTT
CSARVALMNTEAFF
>-|-|TRBJ1-4|TRBV6-2/TRBV6-3
TGTGCCAGCAGTTACCTGTCCACTAATGAAAAACTGTTTTTT
CASSYLSTNEKLFF
>TRBD1|once|TRBJ1-2|TRBV7-2
TGTGCCAGCAGCTTAATCCCGCAGGACAGGATCTATGGCTACACCTTC
CASSLIPQDRIYGYTF